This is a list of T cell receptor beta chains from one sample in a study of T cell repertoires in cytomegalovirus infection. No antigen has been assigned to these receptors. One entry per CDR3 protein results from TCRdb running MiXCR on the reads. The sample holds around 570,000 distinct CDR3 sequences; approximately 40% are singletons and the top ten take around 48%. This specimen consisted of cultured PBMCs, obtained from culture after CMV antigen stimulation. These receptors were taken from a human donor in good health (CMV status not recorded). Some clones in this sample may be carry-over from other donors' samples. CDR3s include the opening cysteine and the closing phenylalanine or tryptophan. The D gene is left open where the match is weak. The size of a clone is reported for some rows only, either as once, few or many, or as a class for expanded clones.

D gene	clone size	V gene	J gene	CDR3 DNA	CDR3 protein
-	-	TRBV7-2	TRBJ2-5	TGTGCCAGCAGCTTTTGGGGGCCTGGTGACCAAGAGACCCAGTACTTC	CASSFWGPGDQETQYF
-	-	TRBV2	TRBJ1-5	TGTGCCAGCAGTGAAGCCGGGGGGCCCCAGCATTTT	CASSEAGGPQHF
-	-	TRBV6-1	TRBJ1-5	TGTGCCAGCAGTTGGACCGTCAATCAGCCCCAGCATTTT	CASSWTVNQPQHF
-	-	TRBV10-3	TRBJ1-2	TGTGCCATCAGTGACGCGGGCTATGGCTACACCTTC	CAISDAGYGYTF
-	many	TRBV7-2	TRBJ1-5	TGTGCCAGCAGCTTAGCGGCCTGGAGCAATCAGCCCCAGCATTTT	CASSLAAWSNQPQHF
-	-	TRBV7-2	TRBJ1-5	TGTGCCAGCAGCTCCGGACCTGGGAATCAGCCCCAGCATTTT	CASSSGPGNQPQHF
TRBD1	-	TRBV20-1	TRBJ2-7	TGCAGTGCCGACCACCGGACAGGGTTGCGGTACGAGCAGTACTTC	CSADHRTGLRYEQYF
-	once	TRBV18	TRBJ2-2	TGTGCCAGCTCACCAGAGGGGAATCCCACCGGGGAGCTGTTTTTT	CASSPEGNPTGELFF
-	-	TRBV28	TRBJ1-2	TGTGCCAGCAGTTTTGCCAGGGTAGATGGCTACACCTTC	CASSFARVDGYTF
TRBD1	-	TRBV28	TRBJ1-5	TGTGCCAGCTCCCCCGTGGACAGGGGTAATCAGCCCCAGCATTTT	CASSPVDRGNQPQHF
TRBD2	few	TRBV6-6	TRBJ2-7	TGTGCCAGCAGTTTTCGGACTAGCGGGGACCTCTCCTACGAGCAGTACTTC	CASSFRTSGDLSYEQYF
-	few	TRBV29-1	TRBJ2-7	TGCAGGTTTTCTATGGGGGGATACGAGCAGTACTTC	CRFSMGGYEQYF
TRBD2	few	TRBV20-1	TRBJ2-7	TGCAGCCTCCGGGGGAGCGGGACCTCCTACGAGCAGTACTTC	CSLRGSGTSYEQYF
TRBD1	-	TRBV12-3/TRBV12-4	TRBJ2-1	TGTGCCAGCAGTTACAGGGGTTTGGATGAGCAGTTCTTC	CASSYRGLDEQFF
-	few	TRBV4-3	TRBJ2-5	TGCGCCAGCAGCCAAGCGTGGCCGGCGCACCAAGAGACCCAGTACTTC	CASSQAWPAHQETQYF
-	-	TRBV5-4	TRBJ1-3	TGTGCCAGCAGCTTACAGGGCAAAGGAAACACCATATATTTT	CASSLQGKGNTIYF
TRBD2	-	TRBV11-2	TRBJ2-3	TGTGCCAGCAGCCATCTTAGCGGGAAGGGCACAGATACGCAGTATTTT	CASSHLSGKGTDTQYF
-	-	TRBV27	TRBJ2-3	TGTGCCAGCAGTTGGAACTCGGCGGGGTTCCGCACAGATACGCAGTATTTT	CASSWNSAGFRTDTQYF
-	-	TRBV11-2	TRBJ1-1	TGTGCCAGCAGCCCAACGATACAGGGCTATGAAGCTTTCTTT	CASSPTIQGYEAFF
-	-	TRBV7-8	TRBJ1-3	TGTGCCAGCAGCTCCCGAGGCCCTTTCTCTGGAAACACCATATATTTT	CASSSRGPFSGNTIYF
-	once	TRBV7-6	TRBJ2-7	TGTGCCAGCAGCTTAATGGAGGGAATGGCCTACGAGCAGTACTTC	CASSLMEGMAYEQYF
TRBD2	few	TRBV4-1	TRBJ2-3	TGCGCCAGCAGCCTTAGCGGGAGGGGTAACACAGATACGCAGTATTTT	CASSLSGRGNTDTQYF
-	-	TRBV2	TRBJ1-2	TGTGCCAGCAGTACCACCAGGGGAGGCTACACCTTC	CASSTTRGGYTF
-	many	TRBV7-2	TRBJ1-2	TGTGCCAGCAGCTTACCGGGAGGGGGGAGCGGCTACACCTTC	CASSLPGGGSGYTF
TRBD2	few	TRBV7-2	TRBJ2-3	TGTGCCAGCAGCTTATCCGGACTAGCGGGGACAGATACGCAGTATTTT	CASSLSGLAGTDTQYF
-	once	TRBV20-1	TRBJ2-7	TGCAGTGCTCCTAGGTCTACTAGCCGCACCTACGAGCAGTACTTC	CSAPRSTSRTYEQYF
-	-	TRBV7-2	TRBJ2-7	TGTGCCAGCAGCCTGGACTTATCCTACGAGCAGTACTTC	CASSLDLSYEQYF
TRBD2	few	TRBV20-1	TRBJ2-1	TGCAGTGCTCTAACACTAGCGCGAACCCACAATGAGCAGTTCTTC	CSALTLARTHNEQFF
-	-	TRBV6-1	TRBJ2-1	TGTGCCAGCAGTGAGGGTGGCGATGAGCAGTTCTTC	CASSEGGDEQFF
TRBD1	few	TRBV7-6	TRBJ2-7	TGTGCCAGCAGTACAGGGGAACTGGGCGAGCAGTACTTC	CASSTGELGEQYF
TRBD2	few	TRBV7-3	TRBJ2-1	TGTGCCAGCAGCCCCCCAGCGGGGGAGCAGTTCTTC	CASSPPAGEQFF
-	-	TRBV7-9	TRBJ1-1	TGTGCCAGCAGCCCCCGGAGGGAGTCGAACACTGAAGCTTTCTTT	CASSPRRESNTEAFF
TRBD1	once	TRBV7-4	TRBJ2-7	TGTGCCAGCAGCCCCCGGGACAGGGCCAGTGAGCAGTACTTC	CASSPRDRASEQYF
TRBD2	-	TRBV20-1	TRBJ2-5	TGCAGTGCCCCTTCTCGGACTAGCGGCGGGGAGACCCAGTACTTC	CSAPSRTSGGETQYF
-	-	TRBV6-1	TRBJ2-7	TGTGCCAGCAGTGTACAGGGTATCGACGAGCAGTACTTC	CASSVQGIDEQYF
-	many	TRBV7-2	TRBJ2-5	TGTGCCAGCAGCTCTACGCGCCAGACCCAGTACTTC	CASSSTRQTQYF
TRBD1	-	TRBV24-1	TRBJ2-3	TGTGCCACCAGTGATCCCGGGACAGGGGATGGAGATACGCAGTATTTT	CATSDPGTGDGDTQYF
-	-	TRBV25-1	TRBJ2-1	TGTGCCACCTTGATGGGGGCGGGAAACAATGAGCAGTTCTTC	CATLMGAGNNEQFF
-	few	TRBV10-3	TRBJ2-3	TGTGCCATCAGCAGGGATAACCGGGCGTGGGATACGCAGTATTTT	CAISRDNRAWDTQYF
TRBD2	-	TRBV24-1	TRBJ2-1	TGTGCCACCAGTGATACCGGGACTAGTATCGATGAGCAGTTCTTC	CATSDTGTSIDEQFF
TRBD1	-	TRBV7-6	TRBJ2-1	TGTGCCAGCAGCTTCTGGACAGGGGACTACAATGAGCAGTTCTTC	CASSFWTGDYNEQFF
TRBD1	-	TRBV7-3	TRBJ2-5	TGTGCCAGCAGTTCCGGGACAGGTGGTTTTGAGGCCCAGTACTTC	CASSSGTGGFEAQYF
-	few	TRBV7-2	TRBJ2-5	TGTGCCAGCAGCTTAGACTATGAGCGCCCCAGGACCCAGTACTTC	CASSLDYERPRTQYF
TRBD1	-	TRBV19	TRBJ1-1	TGTGCCAGTTTGGACAGGGCCGCTGAAGCTTTCTTT	CASLDRAAEAFF
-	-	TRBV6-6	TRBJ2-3	TGTGCCAGCAGTTACTCGGGGGGGGCCAGGGGCGATACGCAGTATTTT	CASSYSGGARGDTQYF
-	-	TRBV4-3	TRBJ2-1	TGCGCCAGCAGCCAAGAGAGGACAGCTTACAATGAGCAGTTCTTC	CASSQERTAYNEQFF
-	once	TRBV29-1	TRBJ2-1	TGCAGCGTTGAGTCCCGACTAGTTTATGGTGAGCAGTTCTTC	CSVESRLVYGEQFF
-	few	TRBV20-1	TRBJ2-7	TGCAGTGCAATAGCGGCATCCTACGAGCAGTACTTC	CSAIAASYEQYF
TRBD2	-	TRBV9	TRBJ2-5	TGTGCCAGCAGCGTAGTTGGTAGCGGGAGACGAGAGACCCAGTACTTC	CASSVVGSGRRETQYF
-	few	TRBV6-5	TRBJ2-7	TGTGCCAGCCTTACTCGACGGGGGAGTCCCCCCTACGAGCAGTACTTC	CASLTRRGSPPYEQYF
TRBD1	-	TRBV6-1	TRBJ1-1	TGTGCCAGCAGTGGAGCGGGACAGGGGGAAACTGAAGCTTTCTTT	CASSGAGQGETEAFF
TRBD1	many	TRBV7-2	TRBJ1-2	TGTGCCAGCAGCTCTGACAGGGGAATTGGCTACACCTTC	CASSSDRGIGYTF
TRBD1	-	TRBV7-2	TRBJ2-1	TGTGCCAGCAGCTCGCGACAGGGGAGAGAAGAGCAGTTCTTC	CASSSRQGREEQFF
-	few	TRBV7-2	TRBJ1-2	TGTGCCAGCAGCTTAGCATCCAGTAACTATGGCTACACCTTC	CASSLASSNYGYTF
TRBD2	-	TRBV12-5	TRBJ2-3	TGTGCTAGTGGTTTGGTCCAGACTAGCGGCCCTCCGGATACGCAGTATTTT	CASGLVQTSGPPDTQYF
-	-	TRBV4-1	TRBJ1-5	TGCGCCAGCAGCCAAGCCCGGGGGGGAACCCAGCCCCAGCATTTT	CASSQARGGTQPQHF
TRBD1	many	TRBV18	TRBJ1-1	TGTGCCAGCAGTCCTGGGACAGAGAACACTGAAGCTTTCTTT	CASSPGTENTEAFF